Presented here are 27 T cell receptor beta chains from one specimen sequenced in a study of cytomegalovirus exposure and HLA in healthy donors. Primers for the PCR totalled 60 Vbeta and 13 Jbeta. This table comes from immunoSEQ multiplex PCR, and its TCRdb copy is limited to in-frame clones, with some not included. This sample has approximately 130,000 clones; 75% to 85% occur once, and the top ten carry about 2.5%. Source material: PBMCs. These receptor sequences come from a man aged 45-60 years in good health and CMV-seronegative.

The V and J genes are TRBV2 and TRBJ2-3; 14 positions match TRBD2. Germline V gene sequence: CDR1 SNHLY, CDR2 FYNNEI. Trimming at V came to 4 bases and at J to 5 bases, leaving 2 bases not matched to a gene. CDR3 length: 15 amino acids. The DNA of the CDR3 is TGTGCCAGCAGTGGACTAGCGGGGGGGATAGATACGCAGTATTTT. Translation gives CASSGLAGGIDTQYF.

The chain combines TRBV10-2 with TRBJ2-5; perhaps TRBD1 as D (6 bases). Trimming took off 3 bases at V and 4 bases at J, with 15 bases between the two ends. CDR3 length: 15 residues. Germline CDR1 and CDR2: WSHSY and SAAADI. CDR3 coding DNA: TGCGCCAGCAGTGACCCACCCTCAGGGGCAGAGACCCAGTACTTC. Its protein is CASSDPPSGAETQYF.

This clone was found a few times. The chain carries TRBV7-9 and TRBJ2-2, with 7 bases identical to TRBD1. The V gene end was trimmed by 4 bases and the J gene end by 7 bases; junction bases not matched to a gene: 9. CDR3 length equals 15 residues. Germline V gene sequence: CDR1 SEHNR, CDR2 FQNEAQ (reference sequence). CDR3 nucleotide sequence: TGTGCCAGCAGCTCTCTCGGACAGGTTTACGGGGAGCTGTTTTTT. Translated, it gives CASSSLGQVYGELFF.

The gene calls are TRBV7-9 and TRBJ1-1; D ambiguous. V lost 3 bases and J 5 bases, leaving 10 bases between the germline ends. The CDR3 contains 13 residues. Germline lookup yields CDR1 SEHNR and CDR2 FQNEAQ (reference sequence). CDR3 sequence reads: CASSLERETEAFF. The CDR3 region has the DNA TGTGCCAGCAGCTTGGAGAGAGAGACTGAAGCTTTCTTT.

The chain couples TRBV25-1 to TRBJ2-1; 8 bases agree with TRBD2. This CDR3 region has 17 residues. The V gene end was trimmed by 0 bases and the J gene end by 0 bases; junction bases not matched to a gene: 4. Germline CDR1 reads MGHDK; CDR2 reads SYGVNS. The CDR3 loop is CASSEYQAGDSYNEQFF. The CDR3 DNA is TGTGCCAGCAGTGAATACCAAGCGGGGGACTCCTACAATGAGCAGTTCTTC.

This chain links TRBV9 with TRBJ1-4, with a weak D call TRBD1 (5 bases). Germline V gene lookup returns CDR1 SGDLS and CDR2 YYNGEE. The length of the CDR3 is 14 residues. V dropped 3 bases and J dropped 8 bases, with 14 bases sitting between them. CDR3 sequence (DNA): TGTGCCAGCAGCGCCTCGGCCAGGGAAGAAAAACTGTTTTTT. Its protein product is CASSASAREEKLFF.

The rearrangement links TRBV13 to TRBJ1-1; a possible D gene is TRBD1 (5 bases). Germline CDR1 and CDR2: PRHDT and FYEKMQ (reference sequence). This CDR3 is built from 19 residues. Trimming removed 0 bases at V and 6 bases at J, with 26 bases between. The CDR3 DNA sequence: TGTGCCAGCAGCTTAGGGGGCTGGGAAGGGGTGAAGGGGTTCGCTGAAGCTTTCTTT. Its translation: CASSLGGWEGVKGFAEAFF.

CDR3 residues: CASSFNSGTQAEAFF. The DNA of the CDR3 is TGTGCCAGCAGCTTCAATTCCGGGACTCAGGCTGAAGCTTTCTTT. The rearrangement joins TRBV11-2 to TRBJ1-1; possibly TRBD1 for D (5 bases). This CDR3 comprises 15 residues. The germline CDR1 and CDR2 sequences are SGHAT and FQNNGV. V dropped 3 bases and J dropped 6 bases, with 17 bases sitting between them. The full variable domain, with the rest looked up from reference TRBV11-2 and TRBJ1-1, is EAGVAQSPRYKIIEKRQSVAFWCNPISGHATLYWYQQILGQGPKLLIQFQNNGVVDDSQLPKDRFSAERLKGVDSTLKIQPAKLEDSAVYLCASSFNSGTQAEAFFGQGTRLTVV.

The gene calls are TRBV15 and TRBJ1-3; D may be TRBD1 (5 bases). The CDR3 covers 16 residues. Between the trimmed V and J ends, which lost 4 bases and 0 bases, there was a span of 13 bases. CDR1 is LNHNV and CDR2 is YYDKDF in the germline V gene (reference sequence). The CDR3 sequence is CATSTPRGGSGNTIYF. The CDR3 DNA sequence: TGTGCCACCAGCACCCCCCGGGGGGGCTCTGGAAACACCATATATTTT.

This chain uses TRBV7-2 with TRBJ2-7, with 7 bases matching TRBD1. The ends lost 3 bases at V and 4 bases at J; junction bases unmatched: 3. Germline V gene data show CDR1 as SGHTA and CDR2 as FQGNSA. The CDR3 runs to 13 residues. The CDR3 loop reads CASSLGQNYEQYF. CDR3 nucleotides: TGTGCCAGCAGCTTGGGACAGAATTACGAGCAGTACTTC.

This clone was seen a few times. CDR3 protein: CASSPGTGGRNQPQHF. In DNA, the CDR3 is TGTGCCAGCTCACCTGGGACAGGGGGCCGCAATCAGCCCCAGCATTTT. The V call is TRBV18, the J call TRBJ1-5; TRBD1 aligns across 12 bases. V was clipped by 3 bases and J by 2 bases; unmatched bases: 2. In germline, CDR1 is KGHSH, CDR2 LQKENI. The CDR3 is 16 residues long.

The rearrangement links TRBV5-1 to TRBJ1-1, with TRBD1 as a possible D gene (5 bases). V lost 1 base, J lost 3 bases, and 13 bases lay in between. The CDR3 has 15 amino acids. Germline CDR1 SGHRS, CDR2 YFSETQ. CDR3 region: CASSLSPGMDTEAFF. CDR3 nucleotides: TGCGCCAGCAGCTTGAGCCCAGGGATGGACACTGAAGCTTTCTTT. Full variable domain (rest looked up from reference TRBV5-1 and TRBJ1-1): KAGVTQTPRYLIKTRGQQVTLSCSPISGHRSVSWYQQTPGQGLQFLFEYFSETQRNKGNFPGRFSGRQFSNSRSEMNVSTLELGDSALYLCASSLSPGMDTEAFFGQGTRLTVV.

The chain employs TRBV5-1 and TRBJ2-2; perhaps TRBD1 as D (6 bases). The CDR3 totals 17 residues. Germline V gives CDR1 SGHRS, CDR2 YFSETQ. Trimming cost V 1 base and J 1 base, with 14 bases left between them. The CDR3, as DNA: TGCGCCAGCAGCTTGAAGAGGGCAGGGGTGAACACCGGGGAGCTGTTTTTT. Its protein is CASSLKRAGVNTGELFF.

This sequence joins TRBV27 and TRBJ2-7; 8 bases map to TRBD1. With 4 bases clipped from V and 6 bases from J, the junction kept 5 bases outside the gene matches. Per germline, CDR1 MNHEY and CDR2 SMNVEV (reference sequence). The CDR3 covers 13 residues. The CDR3 bases are TGTGCCAGCAGTTGGGGGACAGGCGCCGAGCAGTACTTC. This gives the protein CASSWGTGAEQYF.

The rearrangement links TRBV7-9 to TRBJ1-2, with unresolved D. The CDR3 consists of 14 residues. Trimming stripped 4 bases from V and 4 bases from J, with 13 bases between. The germline V gene has CDR1 SEHNR and CDR2 FQNEAQ (reference sequence). The CDR3 spells CASSWEPRGYGYTF. CDR3 nucleotide sequence: TGTGCCAGCAGCTGGGAACCGCGGGGCTATGGCTACACCTTC.

The rearrangement joins TRBV7-8 to TRBJ2-5, with 7 nucleotides matching TRBD2. CDR1 and CDR2 (germline): SGHVS, FQNEAQ. The CDR3 loop spans 15 amino acids. V lost 1 base, J lost 1 base, and 3 bases stayed unmatched. CDR3 nucleotide sequence: TGTGCCAGCAGCTTAGTTTGGGGGGGCCAAGAGACCCAGTACTTC. Amino acids: CASSLVWGGQETQYF.

This clone was counted a few times. The chain has TRBV7-9 and TRBJ2-5; 8 nucleotides line up with TRBD1. CDR3 length equals 15 residues. The V gene end was trimmed by 4 bases and the J gene end by 4 bases; junction bases not matched to a gene: 8. Germline V gene data show CDR1 as SEHNR and CDR2 as FQNEAQ (reference sequence). CDR3 sequence (DNA): TGTGCCAGCAGCTATGCTCAGGGGGCAAGAGAGACCCAGTACTTC. It yields the protein CASSYAQGARETQYF.

This chain connects TRBV28 to TRBJ1-2, with TRBD1 matching over 7 bases. Germline V lookup: CDR1 MDHEN, CDR2 SYDVKM. The CDR3 runs to 15 residues. Trimming cost V 4 bases and J 7 bases; bases outside gene matches: 12. CDR3 bases: TGTGCCAGCAGTTATCGGACAGGCCTATCCATTGGCTACACCTTC. Translating it yields CASSYRTGLSIGYTF.

The rearrangement uses TRBV5-1 and TRBJ1-6; 12 bases align to TRBD1. CDR1 and CDR2 from the germline V gene are SGHRS and YFSETQ. CDR3 length: 16 amino acids. V lost 4 bases and J lost 10; bases outside the gene matches: 9. This CDR3 reads CASSIQGQGAGSPLHF. The CDR3 bases are TGCGCCAGCAGCATACAGGGACAGGGGGCTGGGTCACCCCTCCACTTT.

J is TRBJ1-1 and V is TRBV5-1, with D possibly matching TRBD1 (6 bases). The germline gives CDR1 SGHRS, CDR2 YFSETQ. V shed 0 bases and J shed 5 bases, with 11 bases lying between them. The CDR3 is made up of 14 amino acids. CDR3 coding DNA: TGCGCCAGCAGCTTGGGCGGCAGGGGTACTGAAGCTTTCTTT. Protein sequence: CASSLGGRGTEAFF.

This clone came up many times. The chain combines TRBV6-1 with TRBJ1-4, with TRBD1 identical over 10 bases. The length of the CDR3 is 16 residues. Looked up from germline, CDR1 is MNHNS and CDR2 is SASEGT. Unmatched junction bases numbered 6, after V lost 1 base and J lost 7 bases. The CDR3, as DNA: TGTGCCAGCAGTGAAGAAGGTGGACAGGGGGGTGAAAAACTGTTTTTT. Protein: CASSEEGGQGGEKLFF.

V and J are TRBV14 and TRBJ2-1; tentatively, D is TRBD2 (7 bases). The CDR3 covers 18 residues. The germline V gene encodes CDR1 SGHDN and CDR2 FVKESK. With 1 base removed from V and 3 bases from J, the gap between germline ends came to 19 bases. CDR3 region: CASSQGPEGGGHYNEQFF. CDR3 sequence (DNA): TGTGCCAGCAGCCAAGGACCTGAGGGCGGGGGCCACTACAATGAGCAGTTCTTC.

This clone was seen only a few times. The V and J genes are TRBV7-9 and TRBJ1-3; D not certain. The germline V and J ends were trimmed by 3 bases and 4 bases, with 10 bases remaining between them. The germline V gene encodes CDR1 SEHNR and CDR2 FQNEAQ (reference sequence). The CDR3 runs 14 residues. This chain's CDR3 is CASSFAGAGNTIYF. CDR3 DNA sequence: TGTGCCAGCAGCTTCGCGGGAGCGGGAAACACCATATATTTT. The whole variable domain, remainder taken from reference TRBV7-9 and TRBJ1-3, is DTGVSQNPRHKITKRGQNVTFRCDPISEHNRLYWYRQTLGQGPEFLTYFQNEAQLEKSRLLSDRFSAERPKGSFSTLEIQRTEQGDSAMYLCASSFAGAGNTIYFGEGSWLTVV.

The chain is built from TRBV4-1 and TRBJ2-5, with 13 positions matching TRBD2. The J call is in doubt because the DNA end fits TRBJ2-7 better. The CDR3 totals 15 residues. Germline lookup yields CDR1 MGHRA and CDR2 YSYEKL. CDR3 region: CASSPRTSGGYEQYF. CDR3 bases: TGCGCCAGCAGCCCCAGGACTAGCGGGGGCTACGAGCAGTACTTC.

This rearrangement joins TRBV30 to TRBJ1-1, with D possibly matching TRBD1 (5 bases). The CDR3 runs 13 residues. The V gene's germline CDR1 is GTSNPN and CDR2 SVGIG (reference sequence). Trimming took 3 bases from V and 1 from J, leaving 9 bases between them. The CDR3: CAWRSQGNTEAFF. In DNA, the CDR3 is TGTGCCTGGAGATCGCAGGGGAACACTGAAGCTTTCTTT.

A single count supports this clone. The chain couples TRBV25-1 to TRBJ1-1; 10 bases fit TRBD1. Germline V CDR1 and CDR2: MGHDK, SYGVNS. The trim removed 8 bases at V and 4 bases at J, leaving 10 bases unmatched. This CDR3 is 15 amino acids long. The CDR3 loop is CASAGDRGRGTEAFF. The CDR3 DNA reads as TGTGCCAGCGCAGGGGACAGGGGCCGTGGCACTGAAGCTTTCTTT.

Concerning this clone: At one end the junction does not follow the germline gene, possibly because of a read error. This chain connects TRBV7-7 to TRBJ2-2; D gene uncertain. This CDR3 is built from 14 residues. The germline gives CDR1 SSHAT, CDR2 FNYEAQ (reference sequence). The CDR3 here is CASSLGPTRGELFF. The CDR3 DNA follows: TGTGCTAGCAGCTTAGGGCCGACTCGGGGGGAGCTGTTTTTT. Based on the CDR3 plus reference TRBV7-7 and TRBJ2-2, the full variable domain is GAGVSQSPRYKVTKRGQDVTLRCDPISSHATLYWYQQALGQGPEFLTYFNYEAQPDKSGLPSDRFSAERPEGSISTLTIQRTEQRDSAMYRCASSLGPTRGELFFGEGSRLTVL.